This T cell receptor (beta chain) was identified in a study of cytotoxic CD8 clonotypes in ibrutinib-treated CLL. Across the whole study: The subjects consisted of roughly ten relapsed/refractory and over 14 treatment-naive individuals, with 17 IGHV unmutated.

This CDR3 spans 14 amino acids. V gave up 4 bases and J gave up 5 bases, with 18 bases separating them. The germline CDR1 and CDR2 sequences are GTSNPN and SVGIG (reference sequence). The table came from immunoSEQ multiplex PCR; TCRdb's copy has only in-frame clones and leaves some out. The table has about 160,000 clones, 70% to 90% seen once. This sample comprised PBMCs, obtained at disease progression, from a patient treated with ibrutinib. The chain carries TRBV30 and TRBJ2-7, with D tentatively TRBD1 or TRBD2 (5 bases each). The TCR sequence derives from a human donor with chronic lymphocytic leukemia. CDR3 region: CAWNLGPGANEQYF. DNA of the CDR3: TGTGCCTGGAATCTGGGGCCCGGGGCGAACGAGCAGTACTTC.